This entry lists 6 T cell receptor beta chains sequenced from one sample in a study of regulatory T cells in long-lasting Graves disease. Arm-PCR of CDR3 regions and iRepertoire HTBI primers were the basis on which TCR beta libraries were built. Via MiXCR, TCRdb re-called the multiplex PCR reads, giving one row per CDR3 protein. The sample lists some 280,000 distinct CDR3 sequences; 22% were seen once. Time point defined: persistent/refractory GD, antithyroid drugs over 5 years with positive TRAb. With RNA extracted from PBMCs as input, the TCR library was made. The source was peripheral blood mononuclear cells (PBMCs), collected when the disease was refractory, from a patient treated with antithyroid drugs. These receptors were obtained from a female donor with Graves disease.

This clonotype was recorded a few times. The chain is built from TRBV9 and TRBJ1-2; D call uncertain. Deletions cut 0 bases from V and 4 bases from J, with 16 bases between. The CDR3 is 16 amino acids. The V gene's germline CDR1 is SGDLS and CDR2 YYNGEE. CDR3 residues: CASSVASAGSGYGYTF. DNA for the CDR3: TGTGCCAGCAGCGTAGCTTCCGCCGGGAGCGGCTATGGCTACACCTTC.

The chain couples TRBV30 to TRBJ2-2; D is possibly TRBD1 or TRBD2 (5 bases each). Looked up from germline, CDR1 is GTSNPN and CDR2 is SVGIG (reference sequence). CDR3 length: 15 amino acids. V lost 1 base and J 0 bases, leaving 9 bases between the germline ends. The CDR3 protein is CAWSGGVANTGELFF. CDR3 bases: TGTGCCTGGAGTGGAGGGGTCGCGAACACCGGGGAGCTGTTTTTT.

The chain recombines TRBV19 with TRBJ2-1, with 8 nucleotides matching TRBD2. Germline loops: CDR1 LNHDA, CDR2 SQIVND (reference sequence). CDR3 length: 17 amino acids. The J segment lost 3 bases and the V segment lost 1 base, leaving 8 bases of the junction unmatched. The CDR3 coding sequence is TGTGCCAGTAGTATAGGTTCGGCGGGAGGTCTCTACAATGAGCAGTTCTTC. Translation: CASSIGSAGGLYNEQFF.

This clonotype occurred many times. The chain employs TRBV28 and TRBJ2-7, with TRBD2 matching over 7 bases. Trimming at V came to 2 bases and at J to 3 bases, leaving 13 bases not matched to a gene. CDR3 length: 17 residues. Germline V gene sequence: CDR1 MDHEN, CDR2 SYDVKM. In DNA form, the CDR3 reads TGTGCCAGCAGTTTACCCCCTCTGGCGGGAGAGCGCTACGAGCAGTACTTC. It specifies CASSLPPLAGERYEQYF.

Only a few counts were recorded for this clonotype. The gene calls are TRBV10-2 and TRBJ1-5, with unresolved D. The CDR3 length is 14 residues. Between the trimmed V and J ends, which lost 6 bases and 3 bases, there was a span of 12 bases. Germline CDR1 and CDR2: WSHSY and SAAADI. The CDR3 bases are TGCGCCAGCAGAATGGGTAGGGACAATCAGCCCCAGCATTTT. Translating it yields CASRMGRDNQPQHF.

This clonotype was detected a few times. This rearrangement joins TRBV7-9 to TRBJ1-4; D is ambiguous. V was pared by 5 bases and J by 6 bases, with 10 bases between. Germline values: CDR1 SEHNR, CDR2 FQNEAQ (reference sequence). This CDR3 is built from 13 residues. CDR3 nucleotides: TGTGCCAGCAGCCGGTCAGGAGATGAAAAACTGTTTTTT. Translation: CASSRSGDEKLFF.